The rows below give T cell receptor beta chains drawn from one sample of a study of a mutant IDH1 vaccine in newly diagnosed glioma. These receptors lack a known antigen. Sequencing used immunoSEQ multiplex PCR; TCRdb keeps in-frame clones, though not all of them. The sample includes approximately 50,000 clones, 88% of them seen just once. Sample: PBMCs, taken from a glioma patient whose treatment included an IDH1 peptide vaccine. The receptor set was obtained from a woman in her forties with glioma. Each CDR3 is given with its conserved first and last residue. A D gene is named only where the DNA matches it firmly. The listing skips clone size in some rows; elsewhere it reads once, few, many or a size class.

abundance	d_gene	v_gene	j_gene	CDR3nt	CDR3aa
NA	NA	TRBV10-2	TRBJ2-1	TGCGCCAGCCGCTCCTACAATGAGCAGTTCTTC	CASRSYNEQFF
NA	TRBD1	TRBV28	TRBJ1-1	TGTGCCAGCAGAGACAGGGGGAACACTGAAGCTTTCTTT	CASRDRGNTEAFF
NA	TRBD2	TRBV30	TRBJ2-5	TGTGCCTGGAGCCGGGGACTAGCGGGATCAGAGACCCAGTACTTC	CAWSRGLAGSETQYF
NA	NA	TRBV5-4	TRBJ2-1	TGTGCCAGCAGCCTTCGGGTAGTACCGATCAATGAGCAGTTCTTC	CASSLRVVPINEQFF
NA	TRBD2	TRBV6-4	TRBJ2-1	TGTGCCAGCAGTCCGGGACTAGTCAATGAGCAGTTCTTC	CASSPGLVNEQFF
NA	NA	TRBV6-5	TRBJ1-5	TGTGCCAGCAGTTACGCCGAAAATCAGCCCCAGCATTTT	CASSYAENQPQHF
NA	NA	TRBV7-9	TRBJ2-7	TGTGCCAGCAGCTTCGGACAGCCTGCCTACGAGCAGTACTTC	CASSFGQPAYEQYF
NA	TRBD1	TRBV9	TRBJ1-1	TGTGCCAGCAGCGGAACGGACAGGGTGCGTGAAGCTTTCTTT	CASSGTDRVREAFF
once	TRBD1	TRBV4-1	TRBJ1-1	TGCGCCAGCAGCCAAGGTAGGGGGACAGGGAACACTGAAGCTTTCTTT	CASSQGRGTGNTEAFF
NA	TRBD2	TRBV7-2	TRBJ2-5	TGTGCCAGCAGCCCCGTCGGGAGGCCTTCAGAGACCCAGTACTTC	CASSPVGRPSETQYF